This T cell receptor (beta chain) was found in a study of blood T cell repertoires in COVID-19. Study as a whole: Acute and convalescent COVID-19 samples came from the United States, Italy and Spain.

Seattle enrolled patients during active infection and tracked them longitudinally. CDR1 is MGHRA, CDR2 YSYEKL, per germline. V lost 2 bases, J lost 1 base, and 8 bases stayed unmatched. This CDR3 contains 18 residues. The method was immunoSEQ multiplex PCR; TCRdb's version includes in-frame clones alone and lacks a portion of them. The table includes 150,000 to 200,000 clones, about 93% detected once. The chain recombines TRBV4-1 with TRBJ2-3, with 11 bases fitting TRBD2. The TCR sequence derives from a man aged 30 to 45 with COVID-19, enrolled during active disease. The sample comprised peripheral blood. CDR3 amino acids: CASSQLVVAGGGTDTQYF. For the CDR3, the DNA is TGCGCCAGCAGCCAACTAGTGGTAGCGGGGGGGGGCACAGATACGCAGTATTTT.